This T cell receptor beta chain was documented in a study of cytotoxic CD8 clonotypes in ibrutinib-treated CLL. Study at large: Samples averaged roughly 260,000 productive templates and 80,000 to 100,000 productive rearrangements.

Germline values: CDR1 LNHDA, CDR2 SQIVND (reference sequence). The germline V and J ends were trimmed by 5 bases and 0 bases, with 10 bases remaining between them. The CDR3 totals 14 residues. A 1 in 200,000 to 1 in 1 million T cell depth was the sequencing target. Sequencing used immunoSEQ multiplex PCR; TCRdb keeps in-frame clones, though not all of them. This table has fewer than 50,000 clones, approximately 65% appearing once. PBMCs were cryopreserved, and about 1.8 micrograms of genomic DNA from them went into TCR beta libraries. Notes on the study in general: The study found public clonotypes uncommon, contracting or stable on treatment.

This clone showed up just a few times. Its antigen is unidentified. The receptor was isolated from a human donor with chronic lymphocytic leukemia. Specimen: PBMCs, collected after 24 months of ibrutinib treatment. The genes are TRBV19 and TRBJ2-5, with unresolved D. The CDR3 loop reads CASSPRHHQETQYF. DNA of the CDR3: TGTGCCAGTAGTCCCAGACACCACCAAGAGACCCAGTACTTC. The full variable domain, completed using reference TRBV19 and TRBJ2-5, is DGGITQSPKYLFRKEGQNVTLSCEQNLNHDAMYWYRQDPGQGLRLIYYSQIVNDFQKGDIAEGYSVSREKKESFPLTVTSAQKNPTAFYLCASSPRHHQETQYFGPGTRLLVL.